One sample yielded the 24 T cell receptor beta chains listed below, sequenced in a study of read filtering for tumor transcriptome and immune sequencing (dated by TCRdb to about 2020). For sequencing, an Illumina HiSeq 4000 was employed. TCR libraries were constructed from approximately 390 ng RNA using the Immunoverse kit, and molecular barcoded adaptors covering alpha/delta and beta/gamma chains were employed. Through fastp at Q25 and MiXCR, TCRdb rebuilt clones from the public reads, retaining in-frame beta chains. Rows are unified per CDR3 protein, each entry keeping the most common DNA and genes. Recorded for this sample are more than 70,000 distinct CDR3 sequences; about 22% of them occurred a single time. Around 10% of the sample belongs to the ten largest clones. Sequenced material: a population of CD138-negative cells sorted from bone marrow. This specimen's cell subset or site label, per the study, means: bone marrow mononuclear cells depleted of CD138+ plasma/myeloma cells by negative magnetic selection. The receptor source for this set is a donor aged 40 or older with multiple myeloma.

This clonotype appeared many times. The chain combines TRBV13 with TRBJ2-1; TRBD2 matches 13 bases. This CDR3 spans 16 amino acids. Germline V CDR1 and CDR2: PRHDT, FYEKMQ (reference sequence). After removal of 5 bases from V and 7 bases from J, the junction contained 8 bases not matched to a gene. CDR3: CASSPAGLAGRNEQFF. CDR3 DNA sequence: TGTGCCAGCAGCCCGGCGGGACTAGCGGGGAGAAATGAGCAGTTCTTC.

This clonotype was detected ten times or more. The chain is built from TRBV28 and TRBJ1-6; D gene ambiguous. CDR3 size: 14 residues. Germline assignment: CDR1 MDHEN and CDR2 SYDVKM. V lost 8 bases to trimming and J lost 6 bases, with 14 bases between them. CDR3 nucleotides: TGTGCCAGCCGCCTCGACACTCGTAATTCACCCCTCCACTTT. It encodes CASRLDTRNSPLHF. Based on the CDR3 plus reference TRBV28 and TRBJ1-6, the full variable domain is DVKVTQSSRYLVKRTGEKVFLECVQDMDHENMFWYRQDPGLGLRLIYFSYDVKMKEKGDIPEGYSVSREKKERFSLILESASTNQTSMYLCASRLDTRNSPLHFGNGTRLTVT.

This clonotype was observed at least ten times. DNA of the CDR3: TGCAGCGTCGCTACAGGGGGCACACGGGGGACCCAGTACTTC. It yields the protein CSVATGGTRGTQYF. V and J are TRBV29-1 and TRBJ2-5; 9 bases line up with TRBD1. V was clipped by 6 bases and J by 7 bases; unmatched bases: 12. There are 14 residues in the CDR3. The germline V gene has CDR1 SQVTM and CDR2 ANQGSEA.

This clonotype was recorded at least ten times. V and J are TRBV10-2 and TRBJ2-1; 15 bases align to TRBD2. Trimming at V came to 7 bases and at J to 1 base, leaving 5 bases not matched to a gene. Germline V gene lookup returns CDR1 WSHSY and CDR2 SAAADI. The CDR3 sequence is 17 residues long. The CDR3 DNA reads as TGCGCCAGCATCGGACTAGCGGGGGGGCCGTCCTACAATGAGCAGTTCTTC. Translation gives CASIGLAGGPSYNEQFF.

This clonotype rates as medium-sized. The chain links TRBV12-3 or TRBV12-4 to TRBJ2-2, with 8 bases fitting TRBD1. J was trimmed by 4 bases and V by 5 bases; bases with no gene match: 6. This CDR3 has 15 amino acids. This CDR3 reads CASSPRDRFTGELFF. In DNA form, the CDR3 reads TGTGCCAGCAGTCCCAGGGACAGGTTCACCGGGGAGCTGTTTTTT.

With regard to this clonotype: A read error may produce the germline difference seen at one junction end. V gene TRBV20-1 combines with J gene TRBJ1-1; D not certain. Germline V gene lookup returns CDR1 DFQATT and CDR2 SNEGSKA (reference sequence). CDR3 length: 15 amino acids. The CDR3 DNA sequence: TGCGGTGCTAGTTACCTAACTGATACTAACACTGAAGCTTTCTTT. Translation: CGASYLTDTNTEAFF.

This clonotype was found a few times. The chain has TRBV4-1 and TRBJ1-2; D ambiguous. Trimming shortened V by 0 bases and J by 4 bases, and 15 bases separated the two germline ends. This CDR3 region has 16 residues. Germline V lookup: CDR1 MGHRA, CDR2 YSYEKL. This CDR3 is CASSQDQRAGSYGYTF. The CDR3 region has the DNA TGCGCCAGCAGCCAAGATCAGCGGGCTGGGAGCTATGGCTACACCTTC.

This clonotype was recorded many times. The CDR3 protein is CSVESRQGYEQYF. CDR3 nucleotide sequence: TGCAGCGTTGAGTCGAGACAGGGGTACGAGCAGTACTTC. The chain carries TRBV29-1 and TRBJ2-7, with 8 bases aligning to TRBD1. The germline CDR1 and CDR2 sequences are SQVTM and ANQGSEA. This CDR3 has 13 residues. Trimming removed 3 bases from V and 4 bases from J; junction bases left unmatched: 5.

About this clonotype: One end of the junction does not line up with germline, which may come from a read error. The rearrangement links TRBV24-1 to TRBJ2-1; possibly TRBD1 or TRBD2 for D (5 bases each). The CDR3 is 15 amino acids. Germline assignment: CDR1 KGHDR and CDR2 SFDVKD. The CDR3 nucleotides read TGTGCCACCGGTGAGCCCAGGGCGGGTGGAGATGAGCAGTTCTTC. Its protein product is CATGEPRAGGDEQFF.

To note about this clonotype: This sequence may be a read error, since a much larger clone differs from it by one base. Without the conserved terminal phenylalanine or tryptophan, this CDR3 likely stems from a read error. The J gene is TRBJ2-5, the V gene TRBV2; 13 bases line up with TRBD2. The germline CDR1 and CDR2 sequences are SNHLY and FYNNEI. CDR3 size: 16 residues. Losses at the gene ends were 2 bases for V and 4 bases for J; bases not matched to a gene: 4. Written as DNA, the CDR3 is TGTGCCAGCAGTGAAAGACTAGCGGGGGGTATAGAGACCCAGTACTAC. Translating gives CASSERLAGGIETQYY.

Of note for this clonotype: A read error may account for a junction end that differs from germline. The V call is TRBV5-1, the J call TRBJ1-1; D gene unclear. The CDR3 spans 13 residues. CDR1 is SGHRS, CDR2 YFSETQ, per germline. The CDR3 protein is CASSTDPNTGAFF. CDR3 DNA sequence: TGCGCCAGCAGCACCGACCCTAACACTGGAGCTTTCTTT.

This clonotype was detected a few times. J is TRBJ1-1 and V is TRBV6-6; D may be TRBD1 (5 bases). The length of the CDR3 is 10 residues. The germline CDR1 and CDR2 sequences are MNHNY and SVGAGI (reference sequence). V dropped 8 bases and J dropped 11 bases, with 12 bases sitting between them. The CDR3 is CASSTEYAFF. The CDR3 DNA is TGTGCCAGCTCGACAGAGTACGCTTTCTTT.

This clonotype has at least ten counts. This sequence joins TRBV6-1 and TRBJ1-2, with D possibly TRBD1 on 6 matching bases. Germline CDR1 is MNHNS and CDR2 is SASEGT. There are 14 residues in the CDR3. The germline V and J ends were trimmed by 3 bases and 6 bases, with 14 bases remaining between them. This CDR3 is CASSEGTGGHGYTF. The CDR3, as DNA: TGTGCCAGCAGTGAGGGGACCGGGGGGCATGGCTACACCTTC.

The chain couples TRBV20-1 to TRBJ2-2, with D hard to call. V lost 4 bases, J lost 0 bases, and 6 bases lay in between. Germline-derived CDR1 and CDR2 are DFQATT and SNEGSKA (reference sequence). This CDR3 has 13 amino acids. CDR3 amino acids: CSATTTNTGELFF. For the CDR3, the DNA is TGCAGTGCTACCACGACGAACACCGGGGAGCTGTTTTTT.

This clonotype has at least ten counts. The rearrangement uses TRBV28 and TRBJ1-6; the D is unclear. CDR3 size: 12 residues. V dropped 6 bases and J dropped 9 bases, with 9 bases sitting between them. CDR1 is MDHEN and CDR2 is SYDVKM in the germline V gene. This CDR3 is CASSHLLSPLHF. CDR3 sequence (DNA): TGTGCCAGCAGCCACCTTCTTTCACCCCTCCACTTT.

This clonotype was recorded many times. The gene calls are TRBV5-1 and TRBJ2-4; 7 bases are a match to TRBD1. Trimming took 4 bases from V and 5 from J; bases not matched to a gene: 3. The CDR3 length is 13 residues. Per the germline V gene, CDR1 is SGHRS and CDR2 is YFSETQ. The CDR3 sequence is CASSVTGENIQYF. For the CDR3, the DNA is TGCGCCAGCAGCGTCACAGGGGAAAACATTCAGTACTTC.

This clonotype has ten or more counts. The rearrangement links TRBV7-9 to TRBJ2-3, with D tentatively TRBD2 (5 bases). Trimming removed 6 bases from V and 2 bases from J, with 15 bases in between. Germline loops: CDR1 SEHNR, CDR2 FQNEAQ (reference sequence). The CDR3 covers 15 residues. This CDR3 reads CASSSYGDDTDTQYF. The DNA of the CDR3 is TGTGCCAGCAGTAGCTACGGGGATGACACAGATACGCAGTATTTT. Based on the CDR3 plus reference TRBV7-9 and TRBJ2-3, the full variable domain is DTGVSQNPRHKITKRGQNVTFRCDPISEHNRLYWYRQTLGQGPEFLTYFQNEAQLEKSRLLSDRFSAERPKGSFSTLEIQRTEQGDSAMYLCASSSYGDDTDTQYFGPGTRLTVL.

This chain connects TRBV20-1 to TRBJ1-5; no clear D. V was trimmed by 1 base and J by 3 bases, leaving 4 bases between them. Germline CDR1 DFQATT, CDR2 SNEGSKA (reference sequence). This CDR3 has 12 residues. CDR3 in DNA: TGCAGTGCTAGAGGACTCAATCAGCCCCAGCATTTT. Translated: CSARGLNQPQHF.

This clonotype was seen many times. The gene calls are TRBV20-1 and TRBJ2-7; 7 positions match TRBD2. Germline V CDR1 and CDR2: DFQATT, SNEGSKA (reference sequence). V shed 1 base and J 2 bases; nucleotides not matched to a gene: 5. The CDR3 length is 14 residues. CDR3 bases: TGCAGTGCTAGAGTGGGGGGGATAACCTACGAGCAGTACTTC. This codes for CSARVGGITYEQYF.

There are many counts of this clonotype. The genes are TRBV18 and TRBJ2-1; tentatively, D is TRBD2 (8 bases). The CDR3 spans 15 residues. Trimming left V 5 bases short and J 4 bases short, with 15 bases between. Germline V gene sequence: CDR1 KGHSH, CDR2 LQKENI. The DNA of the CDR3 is TGTGCCAGCTCAGAGAGCGGGGGACAGTACAATGAGCAGTTCTTC. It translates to CASSESGGQYNEQFF.

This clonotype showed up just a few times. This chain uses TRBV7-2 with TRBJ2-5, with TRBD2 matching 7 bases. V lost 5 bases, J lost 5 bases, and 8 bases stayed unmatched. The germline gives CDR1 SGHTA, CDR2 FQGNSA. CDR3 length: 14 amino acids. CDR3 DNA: TGTGCCAGCAGCGAGGGAATAGCGGGTGAGACCCAGTACTTC. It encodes CASSEGIAGETQYF.

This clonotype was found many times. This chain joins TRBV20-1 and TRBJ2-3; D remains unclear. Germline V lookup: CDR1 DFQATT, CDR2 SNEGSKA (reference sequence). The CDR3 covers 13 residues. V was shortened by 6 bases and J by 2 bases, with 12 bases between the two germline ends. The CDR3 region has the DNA TGCAGTGCACCCGTTACGGTCACAGATACGCAGTATTTT. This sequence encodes CSAPVTVTDTQYF.

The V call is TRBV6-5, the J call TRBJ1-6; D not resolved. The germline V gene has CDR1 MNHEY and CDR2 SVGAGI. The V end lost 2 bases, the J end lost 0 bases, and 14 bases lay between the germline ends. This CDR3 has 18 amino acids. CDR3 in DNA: TGTGCCAGCAGTTACCTCGGACCGCGAGGCTCCTATAATTCACCCCTCCACTTT. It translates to CASSYLGPRGSYNSPLHF.

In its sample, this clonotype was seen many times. The CDR3 spells CASSYLHLRDRGRETQYF. The CDR3 region has the DNA TGTGCCAGCAGTTACCTTCATCTCCGGGACAGGGGGCGAGAGACCCAGTACTTC. The chain has TRBV6-5 and TRBJ2-5, with 12 bases matching TRBD1. Germline V gene lookup returns CDR1 MNHEY and CDR2 SVGAGI. Germline trimming cut 2 bases from V and 4 bases from J; bases unmatched to any gene: 11. The CDR3 is made up of 18 amino acids.